The T cell receptor beta chain described here comes from a study of shared clonotypes between healthy human individuals. Repertoires were generated with immunoSEQ multiplex PCR, while TCRdb's copy carries only in-frame clones and drops some. The table has roughly 2 million clones, more than 90% seen once; the top ten hold approximately 0.13%. The ends were cut back, 6 bases at V and 7 bases at J, with 19 bases in the middle. Per the germline V gene, CDR1 is SNHLY and CDR2 is FYNNEI. This CDR3 spans 15 amino acids. Negatively enriched CD4+ T cells were divided by CD45RA into naive and memory. This chain connects TRBV2 to TRBJ1-5, with a tentative D call TRBD1 (6 bases). The clonotype was recovered from a man between 18 and 35 years old in good health. The specimen was naive CD4+ T cells sorted from blood. Indicated subset: CD45RA+ positively selected. CDR3 residues: CASRLQGSPGQPQHF. In DNA, the CDR3 is TGTGCCAGCAGACTCCAGGGGTCCCCTGGGCAGCCCCAGCATTTT.